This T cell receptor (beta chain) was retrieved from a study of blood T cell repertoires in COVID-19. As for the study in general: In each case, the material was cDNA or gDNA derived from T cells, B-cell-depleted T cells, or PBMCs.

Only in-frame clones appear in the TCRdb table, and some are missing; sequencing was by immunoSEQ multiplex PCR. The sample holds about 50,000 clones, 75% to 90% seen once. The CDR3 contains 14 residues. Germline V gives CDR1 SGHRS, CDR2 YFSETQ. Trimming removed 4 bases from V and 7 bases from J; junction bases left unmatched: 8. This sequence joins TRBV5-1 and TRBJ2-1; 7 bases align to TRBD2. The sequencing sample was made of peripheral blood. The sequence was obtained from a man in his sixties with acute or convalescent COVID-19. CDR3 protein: CASSTRTSSNEQFF. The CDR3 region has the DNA TGCGCCAGCAGCACACGGACTAGTTCAAATGAGCAGTTCTTC.